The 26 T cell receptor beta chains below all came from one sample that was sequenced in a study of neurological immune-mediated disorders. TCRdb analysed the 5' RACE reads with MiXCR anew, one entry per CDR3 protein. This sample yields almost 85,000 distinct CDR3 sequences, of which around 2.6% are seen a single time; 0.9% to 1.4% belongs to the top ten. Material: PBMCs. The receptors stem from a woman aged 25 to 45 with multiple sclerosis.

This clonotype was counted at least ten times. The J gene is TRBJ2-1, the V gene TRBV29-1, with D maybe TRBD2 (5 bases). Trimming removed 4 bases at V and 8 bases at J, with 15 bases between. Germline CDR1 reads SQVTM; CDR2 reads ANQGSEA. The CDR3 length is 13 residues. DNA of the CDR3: TGCAGCGTTGCAGGCCCGAGGGTGGATGAGCAGTTCTTC. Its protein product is CSVAGPRVDEQFF.

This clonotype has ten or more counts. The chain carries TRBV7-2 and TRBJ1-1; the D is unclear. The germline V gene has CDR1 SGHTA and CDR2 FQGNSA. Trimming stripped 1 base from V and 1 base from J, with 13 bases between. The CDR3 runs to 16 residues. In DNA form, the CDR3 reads TGTGCCAGCAGCTTAGTTTTTGGACGTTGGAACACTGAAGCTTTCTTT. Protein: CASSLVFGRWNTEAFF.

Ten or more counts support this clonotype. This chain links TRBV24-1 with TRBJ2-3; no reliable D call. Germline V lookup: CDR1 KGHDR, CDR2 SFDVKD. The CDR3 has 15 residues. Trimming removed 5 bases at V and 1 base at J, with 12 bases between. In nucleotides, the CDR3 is TGTGCCACCAGTGGGGCCGGCAGGCGCACAGATACGCAGTATTTT. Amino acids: CATSGAGRRTDTQYF.

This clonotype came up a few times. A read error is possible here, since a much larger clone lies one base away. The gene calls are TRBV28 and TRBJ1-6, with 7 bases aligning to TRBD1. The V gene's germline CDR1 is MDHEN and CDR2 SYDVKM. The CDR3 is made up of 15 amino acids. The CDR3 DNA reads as TGTGCCAGCAGCCAGACAGGGAAAAAGGGTTCACCCCTCAACTTT. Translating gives CASSQTGKKGSPLNF.

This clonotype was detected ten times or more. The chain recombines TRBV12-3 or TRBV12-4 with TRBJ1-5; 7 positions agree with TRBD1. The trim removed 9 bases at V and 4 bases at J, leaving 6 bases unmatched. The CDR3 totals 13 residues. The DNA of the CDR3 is TGTGCCAGTGTTAAACAGGGGAATCAGCCCCAGCATTTT. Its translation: CASVKQGNQPQHF.

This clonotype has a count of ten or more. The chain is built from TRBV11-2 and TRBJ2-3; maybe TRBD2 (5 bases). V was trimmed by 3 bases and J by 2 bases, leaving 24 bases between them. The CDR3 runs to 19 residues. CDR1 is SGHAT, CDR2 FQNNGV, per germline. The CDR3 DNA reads TGTGCCAGCAGCTTGGTAGCAGGCGGTGGTGACTATCACACAGATACGCAGTATTTT. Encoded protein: CASSLVAGGGDYHTDTQYF.

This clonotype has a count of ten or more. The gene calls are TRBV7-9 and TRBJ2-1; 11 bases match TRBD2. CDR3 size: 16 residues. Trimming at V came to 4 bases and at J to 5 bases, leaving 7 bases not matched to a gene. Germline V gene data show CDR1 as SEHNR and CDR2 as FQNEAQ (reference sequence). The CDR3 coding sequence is TGTGCCAGCAGCTCTCCGGGACTAGCGGCCAACAATGAGCAGTTCTTC. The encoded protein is CASSSPGLAANNEQFF. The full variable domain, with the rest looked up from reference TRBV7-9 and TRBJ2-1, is DTGVSQNPRHKITKRGQNVTFRCDPISEHNRLYWYRQTLGQGPEFLTYFQNEAQLEKSRLLSDRFSAERPKGSFSTLEIQRTEQGDSAMYLCASSSPGLAANNEQFFGPGTRLTVL.

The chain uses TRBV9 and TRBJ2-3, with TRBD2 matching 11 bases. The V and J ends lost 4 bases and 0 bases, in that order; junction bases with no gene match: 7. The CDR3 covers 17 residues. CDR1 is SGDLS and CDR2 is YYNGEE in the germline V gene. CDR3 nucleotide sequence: TGTGCCAGCAGCCGACTAGCGGGGATCTCTAGCACAGATACGCAGTATTTT. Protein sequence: CASSRLAGISSTDTQYF.

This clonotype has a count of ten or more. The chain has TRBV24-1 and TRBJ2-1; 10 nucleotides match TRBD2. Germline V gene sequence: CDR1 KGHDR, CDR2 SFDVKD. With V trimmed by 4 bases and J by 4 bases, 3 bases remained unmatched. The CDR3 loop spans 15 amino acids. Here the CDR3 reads CATSDGLAVYNEQFF. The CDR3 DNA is TGTGCCACCAGTGACGGACTAGCGGTTTACAATGAGCAGTTCTTC.

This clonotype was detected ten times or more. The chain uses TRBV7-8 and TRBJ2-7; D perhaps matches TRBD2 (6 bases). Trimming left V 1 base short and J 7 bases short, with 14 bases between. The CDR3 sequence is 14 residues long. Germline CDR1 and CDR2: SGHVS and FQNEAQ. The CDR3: CASSLGVTAGEQYF. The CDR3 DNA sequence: TGTGCCAGCAGCTTAGGGGTGACCGCGGGGGAGCAGTACTTC. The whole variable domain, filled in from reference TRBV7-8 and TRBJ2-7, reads GAGVSQSPRYKVAKRGQDVALRCDPISGHVSLFWYQQALGQGPEFLTYFQNEAQLDKSGLPSDRFFAERPEGSVSTLKIQRTQQEDSAVYLCASSLGVTAGEQYFGPGTRLTVT.

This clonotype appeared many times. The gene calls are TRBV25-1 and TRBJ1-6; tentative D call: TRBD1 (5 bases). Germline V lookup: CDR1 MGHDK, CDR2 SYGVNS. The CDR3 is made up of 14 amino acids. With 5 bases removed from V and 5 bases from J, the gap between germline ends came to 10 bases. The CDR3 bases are TGTGCCAGCAGTAAGACAGCTCATAATTCACCCCTCCACTTT. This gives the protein CASSKTAHNSPLHF.

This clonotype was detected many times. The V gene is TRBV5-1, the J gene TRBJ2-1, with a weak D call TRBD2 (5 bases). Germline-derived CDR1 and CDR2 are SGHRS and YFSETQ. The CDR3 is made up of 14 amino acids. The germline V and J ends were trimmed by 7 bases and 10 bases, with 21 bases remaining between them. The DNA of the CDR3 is TGCGCCAGCCGTGGGAGCGGAACTAACTTAGAGCAGTTCTTC. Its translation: CASRGSGTNLEQFF. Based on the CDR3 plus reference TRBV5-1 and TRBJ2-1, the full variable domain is KAGVTQTPRYLIKTRGQQVTLSCSPISGHRSVSWYQQTPGQGLQFLFEYFSETQRNKGNFPGRFSGRQFSNSRSEMNVSTLELGDSALYLCASRGSGTNLEQFFGPGTRLTVL.

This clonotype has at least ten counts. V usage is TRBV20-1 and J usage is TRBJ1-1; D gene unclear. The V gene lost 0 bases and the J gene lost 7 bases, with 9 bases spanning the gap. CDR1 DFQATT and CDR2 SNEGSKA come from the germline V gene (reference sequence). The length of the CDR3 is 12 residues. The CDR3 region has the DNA TGCAGTGCTAGAGATCGAGTAGATGAAGCTTTCTTT. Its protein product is CSARDRVDEAFF.

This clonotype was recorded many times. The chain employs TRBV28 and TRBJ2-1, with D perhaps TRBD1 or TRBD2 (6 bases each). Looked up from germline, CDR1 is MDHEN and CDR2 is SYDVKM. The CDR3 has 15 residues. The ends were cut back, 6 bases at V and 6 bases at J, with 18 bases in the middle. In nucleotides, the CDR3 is TGTGCCAGCAGGGGACTGGGGCAGGGGTTCAATGAGCAGTTCTTC. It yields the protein CASRGLGQGFNEQFF.

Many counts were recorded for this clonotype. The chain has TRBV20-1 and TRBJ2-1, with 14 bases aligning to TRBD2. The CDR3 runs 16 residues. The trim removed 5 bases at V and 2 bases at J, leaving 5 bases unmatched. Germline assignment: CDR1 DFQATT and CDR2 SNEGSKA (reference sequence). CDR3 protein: CSAAPTSGRAYNEQFF. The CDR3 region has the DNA TGCAGTGCTGCGCCGACTAGCGGGAGGGCCTACAATGAGCAGTTCTTC.

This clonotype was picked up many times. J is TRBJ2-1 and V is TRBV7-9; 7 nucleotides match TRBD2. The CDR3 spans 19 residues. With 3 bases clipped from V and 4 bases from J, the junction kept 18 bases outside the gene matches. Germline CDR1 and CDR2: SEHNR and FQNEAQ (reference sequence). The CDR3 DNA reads TGTGCCAGCAGCTTTCCGGGTGACAGTGCGCTAGCGGATTACAATGAGCAGTTCTTC. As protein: CASSFPGDSALADYNEQFF.

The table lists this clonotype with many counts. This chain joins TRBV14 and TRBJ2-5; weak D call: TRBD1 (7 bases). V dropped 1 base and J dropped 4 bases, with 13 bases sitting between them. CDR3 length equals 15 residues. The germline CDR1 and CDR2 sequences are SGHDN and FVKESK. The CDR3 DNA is TGTGCCAGCAGCCAAGGAAATCAGGGGGGAGAGACCCAGTACTTC. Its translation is CASSQGNQGGETQYF.

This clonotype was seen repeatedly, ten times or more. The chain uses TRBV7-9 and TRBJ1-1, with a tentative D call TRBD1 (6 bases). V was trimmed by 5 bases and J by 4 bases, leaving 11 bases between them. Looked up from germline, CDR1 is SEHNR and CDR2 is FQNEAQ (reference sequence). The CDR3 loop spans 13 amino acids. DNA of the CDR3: TGTGCCAGCAGCCACAGGGAATTCACTGAAGCTTTCTTT. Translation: CASSHREFTEAFF.

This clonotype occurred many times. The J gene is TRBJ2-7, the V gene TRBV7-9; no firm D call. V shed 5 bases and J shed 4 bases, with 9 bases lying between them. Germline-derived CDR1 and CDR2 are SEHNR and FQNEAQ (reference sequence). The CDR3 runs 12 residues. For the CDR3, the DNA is TGTGCCAGCAGCCCCCTGACTTACGAGCAGTACTTC. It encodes CASSPLTYEQYF.

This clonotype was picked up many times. This chain's CDR3 is CASKGGDSGLSYNEQFF. The CDR3 DNA reads TGTGCCAGCAAAGGCGGGGACAGCGGCTTATCCTACAATGAGCAGTTCTTC. This chain links TRBV6-5 with TRBJ2-1; possible D gene TRBD1, 7 bases. CDR1 is MNHEY, CDR2 SVGAGI, per germline. The CDR3 is 17 residues long. Trimming removed 7 bases at V and 1 base at J, with 20 bases between.

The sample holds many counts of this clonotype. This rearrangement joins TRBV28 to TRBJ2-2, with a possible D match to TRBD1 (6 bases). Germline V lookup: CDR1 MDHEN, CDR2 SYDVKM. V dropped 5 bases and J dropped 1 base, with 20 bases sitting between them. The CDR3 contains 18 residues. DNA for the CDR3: TGTGCCAGCAGTCTACCTTCCCTCGACAGGCGGAACACCGGGGAGCTGTTTTTT. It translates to CASSLPSLDRRNTGELFF.

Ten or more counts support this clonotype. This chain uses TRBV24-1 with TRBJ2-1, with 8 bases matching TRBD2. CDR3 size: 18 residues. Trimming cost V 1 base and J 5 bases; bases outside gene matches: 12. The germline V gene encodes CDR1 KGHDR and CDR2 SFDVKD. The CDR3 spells CATSDLFREGREDNEQFF. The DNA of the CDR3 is TGTGCCACCAGTGATTTATTCCGGGAGGGCCGTGAGGACAATGAGCAGTTCTTC.

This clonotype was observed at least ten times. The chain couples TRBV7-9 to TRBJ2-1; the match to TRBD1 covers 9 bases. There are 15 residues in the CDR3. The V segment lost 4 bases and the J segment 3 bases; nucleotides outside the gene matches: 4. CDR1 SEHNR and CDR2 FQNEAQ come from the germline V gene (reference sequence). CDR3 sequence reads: CASSYGQGLYNEQFF. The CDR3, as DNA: TGTGCCAGCAGCTACGGACAGGGGCTCTACAATGAGCAGTTCTTC.

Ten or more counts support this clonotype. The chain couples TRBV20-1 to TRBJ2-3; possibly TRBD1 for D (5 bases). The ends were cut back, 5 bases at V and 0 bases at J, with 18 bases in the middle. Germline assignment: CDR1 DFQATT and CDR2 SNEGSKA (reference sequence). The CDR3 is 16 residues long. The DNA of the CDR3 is TGCAGTGCTCAACAGGACCGCACCTCTAGCACAGATACGCAGTATTTT. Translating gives CSAQQDRTSSTDTQYF.

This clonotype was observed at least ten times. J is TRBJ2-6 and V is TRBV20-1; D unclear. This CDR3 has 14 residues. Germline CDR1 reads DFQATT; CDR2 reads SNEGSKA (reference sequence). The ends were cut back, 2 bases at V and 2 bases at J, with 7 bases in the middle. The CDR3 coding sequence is TGCAGTGCTAGAAAGGATACTGGGGCCAACGTCCTGACTTTC. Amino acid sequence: CSARKDTGANVLTF.

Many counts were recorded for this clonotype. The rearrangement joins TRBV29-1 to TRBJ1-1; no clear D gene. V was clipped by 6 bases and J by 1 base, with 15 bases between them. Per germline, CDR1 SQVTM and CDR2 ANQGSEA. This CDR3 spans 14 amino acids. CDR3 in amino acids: CSVTLMEQNTEAFF. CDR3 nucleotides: TGCAGCGTCACTCTCATGGAACAGAACACTGAAGCTTTCTTT.